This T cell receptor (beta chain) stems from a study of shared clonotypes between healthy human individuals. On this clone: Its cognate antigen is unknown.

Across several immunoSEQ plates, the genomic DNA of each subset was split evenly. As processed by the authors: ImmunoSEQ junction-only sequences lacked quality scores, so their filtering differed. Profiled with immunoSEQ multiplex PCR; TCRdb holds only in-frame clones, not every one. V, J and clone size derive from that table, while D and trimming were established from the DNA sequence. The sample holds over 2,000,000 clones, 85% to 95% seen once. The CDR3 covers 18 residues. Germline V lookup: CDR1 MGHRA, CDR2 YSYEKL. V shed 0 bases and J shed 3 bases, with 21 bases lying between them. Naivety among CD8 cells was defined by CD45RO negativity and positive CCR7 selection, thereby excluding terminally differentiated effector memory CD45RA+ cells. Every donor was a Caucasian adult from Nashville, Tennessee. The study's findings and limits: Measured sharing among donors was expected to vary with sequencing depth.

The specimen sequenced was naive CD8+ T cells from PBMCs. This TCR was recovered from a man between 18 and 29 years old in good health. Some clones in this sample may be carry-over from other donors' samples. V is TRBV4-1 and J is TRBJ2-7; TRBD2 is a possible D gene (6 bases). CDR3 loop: CASSQDPFQGLRGYEQYF. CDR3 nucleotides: TGCGCCAGCAGCCAAGACCCCTTTCAGGGCCTGCGGGGCTACGAGCAGTACTTC.